A selection of T cell receptor beta chains follows, all from one sample in a study of T cell responses to AZD1222 COVID-19 vaccine. The method was immunoSEQ multiplex PCR; TCRdb's version includes in-frame clones alone and lacks a portion of them. This table holds roughly 140,000 clones, 80% to 90% found once. Sequenced material: peripheral blood, taken 28 days after the second AZD1222 dose. The origin of the receptors is an adult who received the AZD1222 COVID-19 vaccine. Each CDR3 is given with its conserved first and last residue. Each record gives: V gene, J gene, D gene, clone size, CDR3 DNA, CDR3 protein. The D gene is left open where the match is weak. Clone size is not always given. Where it is, it says once, few, many or a class for expanded clones.

>TRBV6-4|TRBJ2-2|TRBD2|-
TGTGCCAGCATCCAGGGTATAGTCTACGGACTAGCGGCAGGCACCGGGGAGCTGTTTTTT
CASIQGIVYGLAAGTGELFF
>TRBV7-2|TRBJ2-1|TRBD2|-
TGTGCCAGCAGCTTAACTAGCGGGAGTCCAAATGAGCAGTTCTTC
CASSLTSGSPNEQFF
>TRBV7-8|TRBJ1-1|-|-
TGTGCCAGCAGCCCGGGACGTCCTGAAGCTTTCTTT
CASSPGRPEAFF
>TRBV6-2/TRBV6-3|TRBJ2-7|-|-
TGTGCCAGCAGTTGGTATACAGGGTTTGGGGAGCAGTACTTC
CASSWYTGFGEQYF
>TRBV7-8|TRBJ2-2|-|many
TGTGCCAGCAGCCCTTTTGCCGGTCTAAACACCGGGGAGCTGTTTTTT
CASSPFAGLNTGELFF
>TRBV5-6|TRBJ1-1|-|-
TGTGCCAGCAGCTTTCGAGGGAACACTGAAGCTTTCTTT
CASSFRGNTEAFF
>TRBV9|TRBJ2-7|TRBD1|-
TGTGCCAGCAGCCCCGGACAGGACTACGAGCAGTACTTC
CASSPGQDYEQYF
>TRBV6-4|TRBJ2-2|TRBD2|-
TGTGCCAGCAGTGAAGCACCCGGGACTACCACCGGGGAGCTGTTTTTT
CASSEAPGTTTGELFF
>TRBV28|TRBJ1-1|-|-
TGTGCCAGCGGCCGGGTGAGGGGTGAAGCTTTCTTT
CASGRVRGEAFF
>TRBV7-2|TRBJ2-7|-|-
TGTGCCAGCAGCCCCCCGACGGGATTGAGGGAGCAGTACTTC
CASSPPTGLREQYF
>TRBV5-1|TRBJ2-5|-|-
TGCGCCAGCAGCTGGGGGACTGCTCAAGAGACCCAGTACTTC
CASSWGTAQETQYF
>TRBV24-1|TRBJ1-2|-|-
TGTGCCACCAGTGCGCGGTCTAACTATGGCTACACCTTC
CATSARSNYGYTF
>TRBV9|TRBJ1-3|TRBD1|-
TGTGCCAGCAGCCTTACTATGACAGGGTCGGACACCATATATTTT
CASSLTMTGSDTIYF
>TRBV6-5|TRBJ2-7|TRBD2|-
TGTGCCAGCAGTCCCGGGACTAGCGGTTACGAGCAGTACTTC
CASSPGTSGYEQYF
>TRBV4-2|TRBJ2-3|TRBD2|-
TGTGCCAGCACCCCTGGACTAGCGGCTAATACAGATACGCAGTATTTT
CASTPGLAANTDTQYF
>TRBV7-8|TRBJ2-7|TRBD2|-
TGTGCCAGCAGGGCTGGGACTAGCAACTACGAGCAGTACTTC
CASRAGTSNYEQYF
>TRBV9|TRBJ1-3|-|-
TGTGCCAGCAGTCGAGAAGGGCTTACTGGAAACACCATATATTTT
CASSREGLTGNTIYF
>TRBV4-3|TRBJ2-1|-|-
TGCGCCAGCAGCCAAGTTGGTAGCCACTACAATGAGCAGTTCTTC
CASSQVGSHYNEQFF
>TRBV11-2|TRBJ2-1|TRBD1|-
TGTGCCAGCAGCCTGGAGGGACAGGGTGGAAGGAATGAGCAGTTCTTC
CASSLEGQGGRNEQFF
>TRBV12-5|TRBJ2-2|-|few
TGTGCTAGTGGTTTGGTACTGGGAGGAGACACCGGGGAGCTGTTTTTT
CASGLVLGGDTGELFF
>TRBV7-6|TRBJ2-7|-|-
TGTGCCTCCTTACCAGGGTTCAGTCCCCTCGAGCAGTACTTC
CASLPGFSPLEQYF
>TRBV5-1|TRBJ2-3|-|-
TGCGCCAGCAGCTTACGAGGGACGAGCACAGATACGCAGTATTTT
CASSLRGTSTDTQYF
>TRBV20-1|TRBJ2-7|TRBD1|-
TGCAGTGCCACATACAGGGGCGGGCAGTACTTC
CSATYRGGQYF
>TRBV4-2|TRBJ2-1|-|-
TGTGCCAGCAGCCCCCCGACGGCAAGCTCCTACAATGAGCAGTTCTTC
CASSPPTASSYNEQFF
>TRBV5-1|TRBJ2-5|-|-
TGCGCCAGCAGCTTTAGGGGTGAAGAGACCCAGTACTTC
CASSFRGEETQYF
>TRBV7-2|TRBJ1-2|TRBD1|-
TGTGCCAGCAGCTTAGACGCGACAGGGGGAGGATCCTATGGCTACACCTTC
CASSLDATGGGSYGYTF
>TRBV11-1|TRBJ2-7|-|-
TGTGCCAGCAGCTTAGCTGGGCACGACGAGCAGTACTTC
CASSLAGHDEQYF
>TRBV3-1/TRBV3-2|TRBJ1-1|-|-
TGTGCCAGCAGCCAAGTTTCGTCGAACACTGAAGCTTTCTTT
CASSQVSSNTEAFF
>TRBV18|TRBJ1-5|TRBD1|-
TGTGCCAGCTCAGCCGGGACAGCTAGCAATCAGCCCCAGCATTTT
CASSAGTASNQPQHF
>TRBV29-1|TRBJ2-3|TRBD2|-
TGCAGCGCTACTAGCGGGAGAATGGATACGCAGTATTTT
CSATSGRMDTQYF
>TRBV7-3|TRBJ2-1|-|-
TGTGCCAGCAGCCTTTCGACCCCGGGTCGCAATGAGCAGTTCTTC
CASSLSTPGRNEQFF
>TRBV11-2|TRBJ2-7|-|-
TGTGCCAGCAGCCCTGGCTACGAGCAGTACTTC
CASSPGYEQYF
>TRBV7-9|TRBJ2-5|TRBD1|-
TGTGCCAGCAGCCTATACAGGGGGCAGATCCAAGAGACCCAGTACTTC
CASSLYRGQIQETQYF
>TRBV6-5|TRBJ1-1|-|-
TGTGCCAGCATTAAGGACCGAGTTAACACTGAAGCTTTCTTT
CASIKDRVNTEAFF
>TRBV27|TRBJ2-7|-|-
TGTGCCAGCAGTCCGAGGTTGGACGGACCCTACGAGCAGTACTTC
CASSPRLDGPYEQYF
>TRBV18|TRBJ1-3|-|-
TGTGCCAGCTCACGAGGGGTCGACACGGACACCATATATTTT
CASSRGVDTDTIYF
>TRBV5-1|TRBJ2-3|TRBD2|-
TGCGCCAGCAGCTCCGGGACTAGCGGGCCCACAGATACGCAGTATTTT
CASSSGTSGPTDTQYF
>TRBV7-2|TRBJ2-1|-|-
TGTGCCAGCAGCTTAGACAGGATCGATGAGCAGTTCTTC
CASSLDRIDEQFF
>TRBV19|TRBJ1-5|TRBD1|-
TGTGCCAGCCCTATTAACGGACAGGGGGCACATAGCAATCAGCCCCAGCATTTT
CASPINGQGAHSNQPQHF
>TRBV14|TRBJ1-1|TRBD1|few
TGTGCCAGCAGCCCCGACAGGGAGGACACTGAAGCTTTCTTT
CASSPDREDTEAFF
>TRBV27|TRBJ2-1|-|-
TGTGCCAGCAGTTTCGGAAGAGAGGGCAATGAGCAGTTCTTC
CASSFGREGNEQFF
>TRBV6-5|TRBJ1-2|-|-
TGCGCCACACAGCGAAACTATGGCTACACCTTC
CATQRNYGYTF
>TRBV6-5|TRBJ2-7|TRBD2|-
TGTGCCAGCAGTTCCGGGACTAGCGGCTACGAGCAGTACTTC
CASSSGTSGYEQYF
>TRBV9|TRBJ1-1|-|-
TGTGCCAGCAGCGTAGCGGGGATCGGGGGCACTGAAGCTTTCTTT
CASSVAGIGGTEAFF
>TRBV10-3|TRBJ1-2|-|-
TGTGCCATCAGATCGGGAGCTAGGGATGGCTACACCTTC
CAIRSGARDGYTF
>TRBV10-3|TRBJ2-1|-|-
TGTGCCTCAGGGATTGGCTCCTACAATGAGCAGTTCTTC
CASGIGSYNEQFF
>TRBV7-9|TRBJ1-1|TRBD1|once
TGTGCCAGCAGCGTCAGACAGGGGCAGGGACAAGCTTTCTTT
CASSVRQGQGQAFF
>TRBV14|TRBJ2-1|TRBD2|-
TGTGCCAGCAGCCAAGGAATTAGCGGGAGGAGTGGTGAGCAGTTCTTC
CASSQGISGRSGEQFF
>TRBV3-1/TRBV3-2|TRBJ1-2|TRBD1|-
TGTGCCAGCAGTCCTTCCCGGACAGGGAGCTATGGCTACACCTTC
CASSPSRTGSYGYTF
>TRBV7-7|TRBJ2-5|-|-
TGTGCTAGCAGCCTCCTGGCGGAAGAGACCCAGTACTTC
CASSLLAEETQYF
>TRBV30|TRBJ2-7|TRBD1|-
TGTGCCTGGAGTGAGGCAGGGGGCTTCAGGAAGCAGTACTTC
CAWSEAGGFRKQYF
>TRBV5-8|TRBJ1-3|-|-
TGTGCCAGCAGACAAACAGGGTCTGGAAACACCATATATTTT
CASRQTGSGNTIYF
>TRBV7-9|TRBJ2-2|-|-
TGTGCCAGCAGCTTAGGGGTTAACACCGGGGAGCTGTTTTTT
CASSLGVNTGELFF
>TRBV7-9|TRBJ2-5|-|-
TGTGCCAGCAGCCCGCTTGGAGTAGAGGAGACCCAGTACTTC
CASSPLGVEETQYF
>TRBV28|TRBJ2-7|TRBD2|-
TGTGCCAGCAGAGGGGGTAGCGGGGGTTACGAGCAGTACTTC
CASRGGSGGYEQYF